These 18 T cell receptor beta chains share one sample of origin, sequenced in a study of metastatic and nonmetastatic thyroid tumors. TCRdb redid the clone calls on the PCR reads using MiXCR. The sample carries more than 85,000 clones, around 7.8% recorded once. Before thyroid surgery, none of the patients had received any treatment. What was sequenced was blood. These receptors were collected from a female donor with papillary thyroid cancer or a benign thyroid nodule (not recorded which). Some clones in this sample may be carry-over from other donors' samples.

This clone is medium-sized by share. The chain combines TRBV2 with TRBJ1-2; D might be TRBD1 (6 bases). Germline loops: CDR1 SNHLY, CDR2 FYNNEI. V lost 7 bases and J 5 bases, leaving 11 bases between the germline ends. The CDR3 has 12 residues. CDR3: CASTGTPYGYTF. Here the CDR3 DNA reads TGTGCCAGCACCGGGACACCTTATGGCTACACCTTC.

This clone was recorded at least ten times. This sequence joins TRBV25-1 and TRBJ2-5; D is unclear. This CDR3 comprises 15 residues. Trimming removed 1 base from V and 7 bases from J, with 16 bases in between. CDR1 and CDR2 (germline): MGHDK, SYGVNS. In DNA form, the CDR3 reads TGTGCCAGCAGTGAATCCTCCCGTACCGAAACGACCCAGTACTTC. Encoded protein: CASSESSRTETTQYF.

CDR3 protein: CASSLKSTDTQYF. Written as DNA, the CDR3 is TGTGCCAGCAGCTTGAAGAGCACAGATACGCAGTATTTT. The V and J genes are TRBV3-1 and TRBJ2-3; the D is unclear. The CDR3 length is 13 residues. V was clipped by 5 bases and J by 0 bases, with 6 bases between them. CDR1 and CDR2 from the germline V gene are LGHDT and YNNKEL (reference sequence).

This clone was picked up a small number of times. A much larger clone is a single base away; this may be a read error. This rearrangement joins TRBV2 to TRBJ1-1; 9 nucleotides align to TRBD1. The trim removed 5 bases at V and 6 bases at J, leaving 7 bases unmatched. The CDR3 spans 14 residues. Germline V gene data show CDR1 as SNHLY and CDR2 as FYNNEI. The CDR3 spells CASSWGQGAAEAFF. The CDR3 DNA follows: TGTGCCAGCAGTTGGGGACAGGGTGCGGCTGAAGCTTTCTTT.

This clone was picked up many times. The chain uses TRBV30 and TRBJ2-2; tentatively, D is TRBD2 (5 bases). Germline V lookup: CDR1 GTSNPN, CDR2 SVGIG (reference sequence). This CDR3 is built from 12 residues. The V end was cut by 4 bases, the J end by 3 bases, with 6 bases between. CDR3 loop: CAWTGYTGELFF. The CDR3 nucleotides are TGTGCCTGGACGGGGTACACCGGGGAGCTGTTTTTT.

This clone was found many times. The chain combines TRBV27 with TRBJ1-1; D gene unclear. V was clipped by 7 bases and J by 4 bases, with 16 bases between them. The CDR3 extends over 14 amino acids. Germline CDR1 is MNHEY and CDR2 is SMNVEV (reference sequence). DNA of the CDR3: TGTGCCAGCATGCCCCGCCGTGTTTTCACTGAAGCTTTCTTT. It yields the protein CASMPRRVFTEAFF.

As concerns this clone: A read error is possible here, since a much larger clone lies one base away. This rearrangement joins TRBV9 to TRBJ2-1, with 7 bases aligning to TRBD1. CDR3 size: 14 residues. The germline gives CDR1 SGDLS, CDR2 YYNGEE. The DNA for the CDR3 is TGTGCCAGCAGCGCGTACAGGGGCTACAATGAGAAGTTCTTC. Protein product: CASSAYRGYNEKFF.

This clone occurred many times. CDR3 nucleotide sequence: TGTGCCATCCAGGGGGCGCAAGGATCGGAGCCCCAGCATTTT. It codes for CAIQGAQGSEPQHF. The V gene is TRBV10-3, the J gene TRBJ1-5; 8 bases are shared with TRBD1. Germline CDR1 ENHRY, CDR2 SYGVKD. The CDR3 spans 14 residues. The junction had 11 bases not matched to a gene; V was cut back by 8 bases and J by 8 bases.

This clone occurred many times. The chain has TRBV4-2 and TRBJ1-3; 10 nucleotides align to TRBD1. CDR1 and CDR2 (germline): LGHNA, YNFKEQ. The CDR3 is 17 residues long. The junction had 9 bases not matched to a gene; V was cut back by 7 bases and J by 0 bases. The CDR3 sequence is CASTGRQGALSGNTIYF. The CDR3 nucleotides are TGTGCCAGCACGGGGCGACAGGGGGCCCTCTCTGGAAACACCATATATTTT.

The table lists this clone with a few counts. The chain has TRBV12-3 or TRBV12-4 and TRBJ1-2; the D is unclear. The CDR3 contains 15 residues. Trimming removed 4 bases at V and 8 bases at J, with 20 bases between. CDR3: CASSSRAGAGGGYTF. CDR3 in DNA: TGTGCCAGCAGTTCCCGGGCAGGTGCGGGCGGGGGCTACACCTTC.

This clone was seen many times. The rearrangement links TRBV18 to TRBJ2-1, with D tentatively TRBD2 (6 bases). V was pared by 0 bases and J by 10 bases, with 19 bases between. The CDR3 spans 16 residues. Germline V gene data show CDR1 as KGHSH and CDR2 as LQKENI. CDR3 region: CASSPPAASIGGEQFF. CDR3 DNA: TGTGCCAGCTCACCACCGGCGGCTTCGATCGGAGGGGAGCAGTTCTTC.

This clone is labeled as medium-sized. The rearrangement links TRBV2 to TRBJ2-7; 7 nucleotides align to TRBD1. The CDR3 totals 14 residues. Germline CDR1 and CDR2: SNHLY and FYNNEI. Trimming removed 2 bases from V and 6 bases from J; junction bases left unmatched: 7. DNA for the CDR3: TGTGCCAGCAGTGAACGCAGGGGGAGAGGCGAGCAGTACTTC. It encodes CASSERRGRGEQYF.

The sample holds a few counts of this clone. Since a much larger clone is just one base distant, this may be a read error. The chain carries TRBV3-1 and TRBJ2-1; D could derive from TRBD1 or TRBD2 (6 bases each). Germline CDR1 reads LGHDT; CDR2 reads YNNKEL (reference sequence). The CDR3 loop spans 11 amino acids. The CDR3 region is CASTPGGGKFF. For the CDR3, the DNA is TGTGCCAGCACCCCCGGGGGCGGGAAGTTCTTT.

This clone was observed a handful of times. This chain connects TRBV27 to TRBJ2-1; TRBD1 matches at 7 bases. This CDR3 has 14 residues. The ends lost 6 bases at V and 2 bases at J; junction bases unmatched: 4. CDR1 is MNHEY and CDR2 is SMNVEV in the germline V gene (reference sequence). DNA for the CDR3: TGTGCCAGCAGCAGGGACAGTCCCTACAATGAGCAGTTCTTC. It codes for CASSRDSPYNEQFF.

Regarding this clone: This may be a read error, as it is one base from a much larger clone. V and J are TRBV30 and TRBJ2-7, with 8 bases lining up with TRBD2. CDR3 length: 12 amino acids. The V and J ends lost 4 bases and 4 bases, in that order; junction bases with no gene match: 3. Germline loops: CDR1 GTSNPN, CDR2 SVGIG (reference sequence). As DNA, the CDR3 is TGTGCCTGGACTGGCGGGGGGTACGAGCAGTACTTC. Its protein is CAWTGGGYEQYF.

This clone was counted between two and nine times. The chain recombines TRBV18 with TRBJ1-2, with 12 positions matching TRBD1. Trimming removed 3 bases from V and 5 bases from J; junction bases left unmatched: 10. CDR1 is KGHSH and CDR2 is LQKENI in the germline V gene. The CDR3 extends over 17 amino acids. Written as DNA, the CDR3 is TGTGCCAGCTCACCGACGCCGGGACAGGGGGCGCGGTATGGCTACACCTTC. The encoded protein is CASSPTPGQGARYGYTF.

Many counts were recorded for this clone. The chain carries TRBV4-1 and TRBJ1-5, with no clear D. Germline V gene sequence: CDR1 MGHRA, CDR2 YSYEKL. With 1 base removed from V and 3 bases from J, the gap between germline ends came to 7 bases. The CDR3 has 14 amino acids. CDR3 region: CASSQGRINQPQHF. The DNA of the CDR3 is TGCGCCAGCAGCCAAGGACGGATCAATCAGCCCCAGCATTTT.

Many counts were recorded for this clone. Other nucleotide sequences from this sample produce the same CDR3. The J gene is TRBJ1-1, the V gene TRBV12-3 or TRBV12-4; no clear D. V was clipped by 6 bases and J by 4 bases, with 6 bases between them. The CDR3 covers 11 residues. The CDR3 region has the DNA TGTGCCAGCAGCCCGGGCACTGAAGCTTTCTTT. Protein sequence: CASSPGTEAFF.